The rows below give T cell receptor beta chains drawn from one sample of a study of shared clonotypes between healthy human individuals. This table comes from immunoSEQ multiplex PCR, and its TCRdb copy is limited to in-frame clones, with some not included. The table shows 2,500,000 or so clones, with 93% occurring only once. Input material: naive CD4+ T cells from PBMCs. These TCRs come from a man younger than 35 in good health. Some clones in this sample may be carry-over from other donors' samples. Each CDR3 is given with its conserved first and last residue. The D gene is left open where the match is weak. Expanded clones are given a class, and other clones once, few, many or no size at all.

>TRBV5-1|.|TRBJ1-5|.
TGCGCCAGCAGCTTGGGTACAGATAATCAGCCCCAGCATTTT
CASSLGTDNQPQHF
>TRBV5-1|.|TRBJ2-1|TRBD2
TGCGCCAGCAGCTTGCCTAGCGGTAAATACAATGAGCAGTTCTTC
CASSLPSGKYNEQFF
>TRBV27|.|TRBJ2-2|TRBD1
TGTGCCAGCAGGTCGGGACAGGTCGCTACCGGGGAGCTGTTTTTT
CASRSGQVATGELFF
>TRBV5-4|.|TRBJ1-3|.
TGTGCCAGCAGCTTGGCGGGGGCGGGAAACACCATATATTTT
CASSLAGAGNTIYF
>TRBV2|few|TRBJ2-7|TRBD1
TGTGCCAGCCGACCCGAGCAGGGGGCCTACGAGCAGTACTTC
CASRPEQGAYEQYF
>TRBV5-1|.|TRBJ2-5|TRBD2
TGCGCCAGCAGCGGGAGGGAGGAAGAGACCCAGTACTTC
CASSGREEETQYF
>TRBV4-2|.|TRBJ2-3|TRBD1
TGTGCCAGCAGCCAAGATATTTACCGGGACAGGGGTATCATGGATACGCAGTATTTT
CASSQDIYRDRGIMDTQYF
>TRBV11-3|.|TRBJ1-1|.
TGTGCCAGCAGCTTAGGAATGGACACTGAAGCTTTCTTT
CASSLGMDTEAFF
>TRBV11-2|.|TRBJ2-7|.
TGTGCCAGCAGCTTAGTATTTTCAGTGAGGAGCTCCTACGAGCAGTACTTC
CASSLVFSVRSSYEQYF
>TRBV5-1|few|TRBJ1-2|.
TGCGCCAGCTCGGAACAGACGTACTTTGGCTACACCTTC
CASSEQTYFGYTF
>TRBV5-4|.|TRBJ2-7|.
TGTGCCAGCAGCTTGGGAAGGGCAGGGTCCTACGAGCAGTACTTC
CASSLGRAGSYEQYF
>TRBV28|.|TRBJ1-2|.
TGTGCCAGCAGTTACGGAAGGTATGGCTACACCTTC
CASSYGRYGYTF
>TRBV5-1|.|TRBJ2-4|.
TGCGCCAGCAGCGAAGGGGGATTAGCCAAAAACATTCAGTACTTC
CASSEGGLAKNIQYF
>TRBV29-1|.|TRBJ2-1|TRBD2
TGCAGCGTTGAATGGACTAGCCCGAGTCCTCCCCTTTACAATGAGCAGTTCTTC
CSVEWTSPSPPLYNEQFF
>TRBV2|.|TRBJ2-2|.
TGTGCCAGCAACCCTCTTTGGGGCGGCGGCGGGGAGCTGTTTTTT
CASNPLWGGGGELFF
>TRBV5-4|.|TRBJ2-4|.
TGTGCCAGCAGCTTGGGAGGAACTATCATGGTCAAAAACATTCAGTACTTC
CASSLGGTIMVKNIQYF
>TRBV30|.|TRBJ2-7|TRBD1
TGTGCCTGGGCCCAGGGGGCGGCCGGGTACGAGCAGTACTTC
CAWAQGAAGYEQYF
>TRBV9|few|TRBJ2-5|.
TGTGCCAGCAGCGTAGGAGGGTACCAAGAGACCCAGTACTTC
CASSVGGYQETQYF
>TRBV6-6|.|TRBJ1-2|TRBD1
TGTGCCAGCAGTACCTCGACAGGGAACGGCTACACCTTC
CASSTSTGNGYTF
>TRBV7-2|few|TRBJ2-7|.
TGTGCCAGCAGCTTATATTACGAGCAGTACTTC
CASSLYYEQYF
>TRBV18|.|TRBJ2-4|TRBD2
TGTGCCAGCTCACCTGGACCCGGGGGGGCCAAAAACATTCAGTACTTC
CASSPGPGGAKNIQYF
>TRBV27|.|TRBJ1-4|.
TGTGCCAGCAGTTTAAGAGGGGTTAATGAAAAACTGTTTTTT
CASSLRGVNEKLFF
>TRBV5-1|once|TRBJ2-1|.
TGCGCCAGCAGCTTGGCCGGTCGGGCCGGAGCCTACAATGAGCAGTTCTTC
CASSLAGRAGAYNEQFF
>TRBV28|.|TRBJ2-5|.
TGTGCCACCCACCCGCCGGGAGAGACCCAGTACTTC
CATHPPGETQYF
>TRBV7-3|.|TRBJ2-7|.
TGTGCCAGCTCCCCCCTAATCAGGGCCTACGAGCAGTACTTC
CASSPLIRAYEQYF
>TRBV6-5|.|TRBJ2-7|.
TGTGCCAGGGTCTACGAGCAGTACTTC
CARVYEQYF
>TRBV28|.|TRBJ1-5|.
TGTGCCAGCAGTTCGTGGCAGGAGGGCATGAGACAGCCCCAGCATTTT
CASSSWQEGMRQPQHF
>TRBV9|.|TRBJ2-2|TRBD2
TGTGCCAGCAGCGTGGTCGTAGCGGGAGCCTCGAACACCGGGGAGCTGTTTTTT
CASSVVVAGASNTGELFF
>TRBV7-2|.|TRBJ2-7|TRBD1
TGTGCCAGCAGCAGAGCTACCGGGACAGGGGACTACGAGCAGTACTTC
CASSRATGTGDYEQYF
>TRBV4-2|.|TRBJ2-1|TRBD2
TGTGCCAGCAGCCAAGCCCTGGCTAGCGGGATTAATGAGCAGTTCTTC
CASSQALASGINEQFF
>TRBV7-9|.|TRBJ1-2|.
TGTGCCAGCAGCCCCCTCTCCCGGGAGGCCGGTGGCTACACCTTC
CASSPLSREAGGYTF
>TRBV11-2|.|TRBJ1-1|.
TGTGCCAGCAGCCCTGCGCGGGGGAACACTGAAGCTTTCTTT
CASSPARGNTEAFF
>TRBV7-2|.|TRBJ1-5|.
TGTGCCAGCAGCTTCAGGGAGGGGCCCCAGCATTTT
CASSFREGPQHF
>TRBV19|.|TRBJ1-5|TRBD1
TGTGCCAGTAGACAGGGACAGGGGCAGCCCCAGCATTTT
CASRQGQGQPQHF
>TRBV5-5|.|TRBJ2-7|.
TGTGCCAGCAGCTCCTCCAACCTCTACGAGCAGTACTTC
CASSSSNLYEQYF
>TRBV18|once|TRBJ1-2|.
TGTGCCAGCTCACCACCGTCTAACCGGGCAGAGAATGGCTACACCTTC
CASSPPSNRAENGYTF
>TRBV2|.|TRBJ1-5|.
TGTGCCAGCAGTATTGGACCGATTAGCAATCAGCCCCAGCATTTT
CASSIGPISNQPQHF
>TRBV7-7|.|TRBJ2-1|TRBD2
TGTGCCAGCAGCTTAGGTCTAGCGGGGGCAAGCTCCTACAATGAGCAGTTCTTC
CASSLGLAGASSYNEQFF
>TRBV7-3|.|TRBJ2-3|.
TGTGCCAGCAGCTTAGGGTTCCCCACGGGACGGGGAGATACGCAGTATTTT
CASSLGFPTGRGDTQYF
>TRBV30|.|TRBJ1-6|TRBD1
TGTGCCTGGAGTTTGTCCGGGACAGCGGGATCAGTTCTGAGCTTT
CAWSLSGTAGSVLSF
>TRBV20-1|.|TRBJ2-5|.
TGCAGTGGTGGACGCCAAGAGACCCAGTACTTC
CSGGRQETQYF
>TRBV5-1|.|TRBJ1-4|.
TGCGCCAGCAGCTTAGGAGACGCAACTAATGAAAAACTGTTTTTT
CASSLGDATNEKLFF
>TRBV27|.|TRBJ1-1|.
TGTGCCAGCAGTTTCTCTGAACGCATGAACACTGAAGCTTTCTTT
CASSFSERMNTEAFF
>TRBV11-2|.|TRBJ2-7|TRBD2
TGTGCCAGCAGCCCACGAAGACCGGGACTAGCGGGAGCTTCGTACGAGCAGTACTTC
CASSPRRPGLAGASYEQYF
>TRBV28|.|TRBJ2-4|TRBD1
TGTGCCAGTCGAGACCCAGGGGGTCTAGCCAAAAACATTCAGTACTTC
CASRDPGGLAKNIQYF
>TRBV2|once|TRBJ1-5|.
TGTGCCAGCAGTGATGACAGAGGCAATCAGCCCCAGCATTTT
CASSDDRGNQPQHF
>TRBV7-2|.|TRBJ1-1|.
TGTGCCAGCAGCTTAGTTGGAGCGTGGGGCACTGAAGCTTTCTTT
CASSLVGAWGTEAFF
>TRBV15|.|TRBJ2-1|TRBD2
TGTGCCACCAGCACGGGACTAGCGGTACACAATGAGCAGTTCTTC
CATSTGLAVHNEQFF
>TRBV2|.|TRBJ2-1|.
TGTGCCAGCACTATACAAATATACAATGAGCAGTTCTTC
CASTIQIYNEQFF
>TRBV7-9|.|TRBJ1-1|TRBD1
TGTGCCAGCAGCTTATCCGGGACAGAGGGGACTGAAGCTTTCTTT
CASSLSGTEGTEAFF
>TRBV5-1|.|TRBJ1-1|TRBD1
TGCGCCAGCAGCTTAGGGGACAGGGATCGCACTGAAGCTTTCTTT
CASSLGDRDRTEAFF